Listed here are 28 T cell receptor beta chains from one sample, sequenced in a study of blood T cell repertoires in COVID-19. TCRdb's copy holds only in-frame clones and misses some; the assay was immunoSEQ multiplex PCR. The sample shows 200,000 to 300,000 clones, roughly four fifths of them seen only once. Specimen: peripheral blood. The receptor set was obtained from a woman older than 75 with COVID-19, enrolled during active disease.

This CDR3 is CASSLAGQPQHF. CDR3 sequence (DNA): TGTGCCAGCAGCTTGGCCGGGCAGCCCCAGCATTTT. The chain combines TRBV5-5 with TRBJ1-5; D unresolved. Per the germline V gene, CDR1 is SGHKS and CDR2 is YYEKEE (reference sequence). Trimming left V 0 bases short and J 7 bases short, with 5 bases between. CDR3 length: 12 residues.

This clone showed up just once. The chain couples TRBV5-4 to TRBJ1-2; TRBD1 agrees at 9 bases. The CDR3 consists of 14 residues. Germline V CDR1 and CDR2: SGHNT, YYREEE (reference sequence). Unmatched junction bases numbered 6, after V lost 4 bases and J lost 5 bases. CDR3 DNA: TGTGCCAGCAGCGTACAGGGGGCAGGATATGGCTACACCTTC. It encodes CASSVQGAGYGYTF.

The chain carries TRBV7-9 and TRBJ2-3; perhaps TRBD2 as D (6 bases). Germline CDR1 SEHNR, CDR2 FQNEAQ (reference sequence). The germline V and J ends were trimmed by 0 bases and 1 base, with 8 bases remaining between them. CDR3 size: 15 residues. CDR3 sequence: CASSLAEGRTDTQYF. The CDR3 DNA reads TGTGCCAGCAGCTTAGCGGAGGGGCGCACAGATACGCAGTATTTT.

The genes are TRBV5-1 and TRBJ1-6; 8 bases map to TRBD1. The germline CDR1 and CDR2 sequences are SGHRS and YFSETQ. V trimming: 4 bases; J trimming: 0 bases; junction bases outside the gene matches: 9. The CDR3 is 18 residues long. The CDR3 sequence is CASSRTGGPSSYNSPLHF. CDR3 nucleotide sequence: TGCGCCAGCAGCCGCACAGGGGGACCAAGCTCCTATAATTCACCCCTCCACTTT. Supplemented by reference TRBV5-1 and TRBJ1-6, the full variable domain reads KAGVTQTPRYLIKTRGQQVTLSCSPISGHRSVSWYQQTPGQGLQFLFEYFSETQRNKGNFPGRFSGRQFSNSRSEMNVSTLELGDSALYLCASSRTGGPSSYNSPLHFGNGTRLTVT.

In DNA, the CDR3 is TGCGCCAGCAGCCAGCTCAGGGGGCGGGAGCTGTTTTTT. Translation gives CASSQLRGRELFF. The chain is built from TRBV4-3 and TRBJ2-2, with 8 bases matching TRBD1. J was trimmed by 9 bases and V by 3 bases; bases with no gene match: 3. Per germline, CDR1 LGHNA and CDR2 YSLEER. CDR3 length: 13 residues.

The chain joins TRBV2 to TRBJ2-2, with TRBD1 matching 8 bases. Per germline, CDR1 SNHLY and CDR2 FYNNEI. After removal of 4 bases from V and 2 bases from J, the junction contained 9 bases not matched to a gene. The CDR3 spans 17 residues. The CDR3 DNA follows: TGTGCCAGCAGTGCCCGGGGACAGGCCCGAAACACCGGGGAGCTGTTTTTT. This sequence encodes CASSARGQARNTGELFF.

This rearrangement joins TRBV11-2 to TRBJ1-2, with 8 bases matching TRBD1. Looked up from germline, CDR1 is SGHAT and CDR2 is FQNNGV. CDR3 size: 17 residues. The V gene end was trimmed by 7 bases and the J gene end by 2 bases; junction bases not matched to a gene: 15. This CDR3 reads CASNPFRQGQRNYGYTF. The CDR3 DNA reads TGTGCCAGCAACCCGTTCCGACAGGGGCAGCGGAACTATGGCTACACCTTC.

The chain combines TRBV5-6 with TRBJ1-2; 7 nucleotides match TRBD1. The CDR3 loop spans 15 amino acids. The trim removed 3 bases at V and 5 bases at J, leaving 10 bases unmatched. Germline V gene sequence: CDR1 SGHDT, CDR2 YYEEEE. In nucleotides, the CDR3 is TGTGCCAGCAGCTACCGGGACAGACTACATTATGGCTACACCTTC. This gives the protein CASSYRDRLHYGYTF.

The chain has TRBV6-6 and TRBJ1-2; 9 bases align to TRBD1. J gave up 8 bases and V 6 bases, and 7 bases lay outside the gene matches. Germline V CDR1 and CDR2: MNHNY, SVGAGI (reference sequence). There are 13 residues in the CDR3. The CDR3 region is CASSPQGARGYTF. In DNA, the CDR3 is TGTGCCAGCAGCCCACAGGGGGCTCGCGGCTACACCTTC.

The rearrangement uses TRBV9 and TRBJ2-3, with 9 bases lining up with TRBD2. The CDR3 is 18 amino acids. The germline V gene has CDR1 SGDLS and CDR2 YYNGEE. V gave up 5 bases and J gave up 2 bases; unmatched junction bases: 15. CDR3 in DNA: TGTGCCAGCAGTCACCTACTAGAGACTAGCGGCTACACAGATACGCAGTATTTT. It encodes CASSHLLETSGYTDTQYF.

The chain has TRBV7-3 and TRBJ2-1; 9 bases align to TRBD2. The CDR3 covers 15 residues. V lost 4 bases, J lost 7 bases, and 8 bases stayed unmatched. Germline loops: CDR1 SGHTA, CDR2 FQGTGA. The CDR3 bases are TGTGCCAGCAGCTCACCGGGACTAGCCGGGAATGAGCAGTTCTTC. It specifies CASSSPGLAGNEQFF.

V gene TRBV25-1 combines with J gene TRBJ2-3; 13 nucleotides align to TRBD2. The CDR3 sequence is 18 residues long. CDR1 is MGHDK and CDR2 is SYGVNS in the germline V gene. V was pared by 4 bases and J by 0 bases, with 7 bases of the junction left unmatched. CDR3 in DNA: TGTGCCAGCAGTGGGGGACTAGCGGGATTCCTTAGCACAGATACGCAGTATTTT. Its translation: CASSGGLAGFLSTDTQYF.

CDR3 nucleotide sequence: TGTGCCAGCAGAGAGACAGGGAAGGGGTATGGCTACACCTTC. This codes for CASRETGKGYGYTF. The chain employs TRBV6-6 and TRBJ1-2, with TRBD1 matching 7 bases. J gave up 5 bases and V 6 bases, and 9 bases lay outside the gene matches. This CDR3 contains 14 residues. Per the germline V gene, CDR1 is MNHNY and CDR2 is SVGAGI (reference sequence).

This clone was seen only once. The chain couples TRBV9 to TRBJ1-4; unclear D gene. V lost 0 bases to trimming and J lost 8 bases, with 11 bases between them. Germline lookup yields CDR1 SGDLS and CDR2 YYNGEE. The CDR3 covers 14 residues. This chain's CDR3 is CASSVEAEREKLFF. In DNA form, the CDR3 reads TGTGCCAGCAGCGTAGAAGCAGAGCGCGAAAAACTGTTTTTT.

The chain combines TRBV28 with TRBJ1-2; D is ambiguous. CDR1 is MDHEN, CDR2 SYDVKM, per germline. Trimming removed 5 bases from V and 7 bases from J, with 11 bases in between. This CDR3 is built from 12 residues. DNA of the CDR3: TGTGCCAGCAGTCCCCCGCGGGCTGGCTACACCTTC. It codes for CASSPPRAGYTF.

This clone was seen a few times. The CDR3 sequence is CASSSGYGYTF. The CDR3 coding sequence is TGTGCCAGCAGTTCCGGCTATGGCTACACCTTC. This chain links TRBV28 with TRBJ1-2; D remains ambiguous. This CDR3 is 11 amino acids long. Germline CDR1 and CDR2: MDHEN and SYDVKM. Trimming took off 4 bases at V and 4 bases at J, with 4 bases between the two ends.

This chain uses TRBV2 with TRBJ2-7; D gene ambiguous. Germline loops: CDR1 SNHLY, CDR2 FYNNEI. V was clipped by 7 bases and J by 0 bases, with 10 bases between them. This CDR3 contains 13 residues. In nucleotides, the CDR3 is TGTGCCAGCAACGTGAGGTTCTCCTACGAGCAGTACTTC. Translating gives CASNVRFSYEQYF.

DNA for the CDR3: TGCGCCAGCAGTCAATCGGCAGTAATTAATTCACCCCTCCACTTT. This encodes CASSQSAVINSPLHF. This chain connects TRBV23-1 to TRBJ1-6; no definite D call. TRBV23-1 is noted as an ORF with a role that remains uncertain. The CDR3 totals 15 residues. Deletions cut 0 bases from V and 6 bases from J, with 9 bases between.

The V call is TRBV10-1, the J call TRBJ2-7, with TRBD1 as a possible D gene (6 bases). V lost 9 bases, J lost 1 base, and 22 bases lay in between. This CDR3 region has 16 residues. Per the germline V gene, CDR1 is WNHNN and CDR2 is SYGVQD (reference sequence). CDR3 DNA sequence: TGCGCCAGAGGAACAGGGTACATAGAAAGTTCCTACGAGCAGTACTTC. As protein: CARGTGYIESSYEQYF.

The V gene is TRBV5-1, the J gene TRBJ2-2, with D unresolved. The V gene's germline CDR1 is SGHRS and CDR2 YFSETQ. Trimming left V 0 bases short and J 2 bases short, with 5 bases between. There are 14 residues in the CDR3. CDR3 sequence: CASSLATNTGELFF. CDR3 bases: TGCGCCAGCAGCTTGGCGACAAACACCGGGGAGCTGTTTTTT.

This clone appeared a few times. The CDR3 DNA follows: TGTGCCAGCAGTTACGCGGGTAGGGGGCCTACCGGGGATGCTGAAGCTTTCTTT. Protein: CASSYAGRGPTGDAEAFF. V and J are TRBV6-2 or TRBV6-3 and TRBJ1-1; 7 positions agree with TRBD1. The CDR3 loop spans 18 amino acids. The germline V gene has CDR1 MNHEY and CDR2 SVGEGT. Trimming removed 2 bases from V and 6 bases from J; junction bases left unmatched: 18.

The V gene is TRBV29-1, the J gene TRBJ2-1, with 9 nucleotides matching TRBD1. Germline V gives CDR1 SQVTM, CDR2 ANQGSEA. The CDR3 totals 12 residues. Trimming took 7 bases from V and 6 from J; bases not matched to a gene: 4. CDR3 coding DNA: TGCAGCGGGGACAGGGTGCGCAATGAGCAGTTCTTC. Translated, it gives CSGDRVRNEQFF.

This rearrangement joins TRBV27 to TRBJ1-2; D not certain. V lost 3 bases and J lost 3, with 8 bases in between. The CDR3 is 13 amino acids. The germline CDR1 and CDR2 sequences are MNHEY and SMNVEV (reference sequence). This CDR3 is CASSLTQDYGYTF. The CDR3 coding sequence is TGTGCCAGCAGTTTGACACAAGACTATGGCTACACCTTC.

The chain links TRBV7-2 to TRBJ1-2; D remains unclear. Between the trimmed V and J ends, which lost 3 bases and 0 bases, there was a span of 14 bases. The germline CDR1 and CDR2 sequences are SGHTA and FQGNSA. This CDR3 comprises 16 residues. This CDR3 is CASSFRRAQTNYGYTF. For the CDR3, the DNA is TGTGCCAGCAGCTTCAGGAGGGCCCAGACTAACTATGGCTACACCTTC.

The count of this clone is one. The chain has TRBV30 and TRBJ1-1, with D uncertain. Trimming took 2 bases from V and 1 from J, leaving 14 bases between them. The CDR3 is 15 residues long. Germline V gene data show CDR1 as GTSNPN and CDR2 as SVGIG (reference sequence). CDR3 amino acids: CAWSSGGRENTEAFF. DNA for the CDR3: TGTGCCTGGAGTTCAGGAGGACGGGAGAACACTGAAGCTTTCTTT.

The chain carries TRBV28 and TRBJ2-5; TRBD2 matches 13 bases. Germline CDR1 is MDHEN and CDR2 is SYDVKM. This CDR3 has 18 amino acids. The V gene end was trimmed by 6 bases and the J gene end by 7 bases; junction bases not matched to a gene: 17. In nucleotides, the CDR3 is TGTGCCAGCAGGGCCCGACTAGCGGGAGGCCCCCATTTTGCGACCCAGTACTTC. Protein sequence: CASRARLAGGPHFATQYF.

Turning to this clone: The same CDR3 also results from other DNA sequences found in this sample. This chain connects TRBV6-5 to TRBJ1-5; D remains unclear. Trimming cost V 6 bases and J 0 bases, with 9 bases left between them. From germline, CDR1 is MNHEY and CDR2 SVGAGI. The CDR3 spans 14 residues. CDR3 sequence reads: CASSRGDSNQPQHF. CDR3 coding DNA: TGTGCCAGCAGCCGCGGGGATAGCAATCAGCCCCAGCATTTT.

The V call is TRBV30, the J call TRBJ1-1, with TRBD1 identical over 7 bases. The CDR3 has 15 amino acids. Germline assignment: CDR1 GTSNPN and CDR2 SVGIG (reference sequence). Unmatched junction bases numbered 8, after V lost 4 bases and J lost 0 bases. DNA of the CDR3: TGTGCCTGGATTCTCGGGGACAGAATGAACACTGAAGCTTTCTTT. It encodes CAWILGDRMNTEAFF.